One sample yielded the 12 T cell receptor beta chains listed below, sequenced in a study of identical twins. MiXCR, run by TCRdb on the 5' RACE reads, gives a single entry per CDR3 protein. This sample yields a few hundred thousand distinct CDR3 sequences, of which approximately 10% are seen a single time; approximately 3% belongs to the top ten. The same sample was also used in a study of yellow fever vaccine responses in identical twins.

What was sequenced was PBMCs. The receptors here all came from a woman younger than 30 in good health.

DNA of the CDR3: TGCAGTGGCGCTAGCGGGAGCTCCTACAATGAGCAGTTCTTC. Translating gives CSGASGSSYNEQFF. The gene calls are TRBV20-1 and TRBJ2-1, with 10 bases aligning to TRBD2. The CDR3 is made up of 14 amino acids. Looked up from germline, CDR1 is DFQATT and CDR2 is SNEGSKA (reference sequence). Trimming at V came to 7 bases and at J to 0 bases, leaving 3 bases not matched to a gene.

This clonotype has only a few counts. This sequence joins TRBV5-1 and TRBJ2-7, with 14 nucleotides matching TRBD2. From germline, CDR1 is SGHRS and CDR2 YFSETQ. The junction had 10 bases not matched to a gene; V was cut back by 3 bases and J by 2 bases. There are 18 residues in the CDR3. The CDR3 loop reads CASSYGTSGGARTYEQYF. CDR3 DNA: TGCGCCAGCAGCTATGGGACTAGCGGGGGAGCCAGAACCTACGAGCAGTACTTC.

This clonotype has more than one count but fewer than ten. The CDR3 region has the DNA TGTGCCACCCATAAAGGCGGGGAGCTGTTTTTT. Translating it yields CATHKGGELFF. The genes are TRBV15 and TRBJ2-2; no firm D call. The CDR3 length is 11 residues. Germline V lookup: CDR1 LNHNV, CDR2 YYDKDF (reference sequence). V lost 8 bases, J lost 7 bases, and 8 bases lay in between.

This clonotype was detected many times. The chain links TRBV7-8 to TRBJ2-1, with TRBD2 as a possible D gene (5 bases). There are 12 residues in the CDR3. Germline V gives CDR1 SGHVS, CDR2 FQNEAQ. V gave up 5 bases and J gave up 9 bases, with 11 bases separating them. CDR3 bases: TGTGCCAGCAGCCAGGAGGTCGGTGAGCAGTTCTTC. This gives the protein CASSQEVGEQFF.

This clonotype was detected a few times. The gene calls are TRBV11-2 and TRBJ2-2; 8 nucleotides agree with TRBD1. The V gene's germline CDR1 is SGHAT and CDR2 FQNNGV. V was clipped by 1 base and J by 3 bases; unmatched bases: 4. The CDR3 covers 16 residues. CDR3 sequence reads: CASSLVQGAYTGELFF. CDR3 coding DNA: TGTGCCAGCAGCTTAGTCCAGGGGGCATACACCGGGGAGCTGTTTTTT.

Comments on this clonotype: Given a much more abundant clone one base away, this may be a read error. The V gene is TRBV10-3, the J gene TRBJ2-6; 7 positions match TRBD1. This CDR3 spans 17 amino acids. Per the germline V gene, CDR1 is ENHRY and CDR2 is SYGVKD. CDR3 region: CAISRQGTVSGANDLTF. CDR3 nucleotides: TGTGCCATCAGCAGACAGGGAACCGTCTCTGGGGCCAACGACCTGACTTTC.

This clonotype was seen repeatedly, ten times or more. The V gene is TRBV6-1, the J gene TRBJ1-6; 7 nucleotides align to TRBD1. The V gene end was trimmed by 5 bases and the J gene end by 8 bases; junction bases not matched to a gene: 9. The CDR3 runs to 15 residues. The germline V gene has CDR1 MNHNS and CDR2 SASEGT. The CDR3 coding sequence is TGTGCCAGCAGTCCGACAGGGATGATCTATTCACCCCTCCACTTT. Protein sequence: CASSPTGMIYSPLHF.

To note about this clonotype: Since a much larger clone is just one base distant, this may be a read error. This rearrangement joins TRBV20-1 to TRBJ2-3; 10 bases agree with TRBD1. V lost 5 bases to trimming and J lost 2 bases; unmatched junction nucleotides: 1. Germline CDR1 reads DFQATT; CDR2 reads SNEGSKA (reference sequence). The CDR3 is made up of 13 amino acids. This chain's CDR3 is CSAGTGATDTQYF. CDR3 in DNA: TGCAGTGCTGGGACAGGGGCCACAGATACGCAGTATTTT.

The genes are TRBV7-3 and TRBJ2-2; 11 nucleotides agree with TRBD2. The CDR3 sequence is 15 residues long. From germline, CDR1 is SGHTA and CDR2 FQGTGA. V shed 4 bases and J 4 bases; nucleotides not matched to a gene: 2. Here the CDR3 reads CASSSLAGATGELFF. In nucleotides, the CDR3 is TGTGCCAGCAGCTCACTAGCGGGGGCCACCGGGGAGCTGTTTTTT.

This clonotype was seen only a few times. V gene TRBV5-1 combines with J gene TRBJ2-1; no firm D call. This CDR3 is 13 amino acids long. V was trimmed by 0 bases and J by 7 bases, leaving 8 bases between them. Germline assignment: CDR1 SGHRS and CDR2 YFSETQ. CDR3 protein: CASSLGDRNEQFF. Written as DNA, the CDR3 is TGCGCCAGCAGCTTGGGCGATCGGAATGAGCAGTTCTTC.

The chain links TRBV20-1 to TRBJ2-7; D assignment may be TRBD1 or TRBD2 (7 bases each). Germline CDR1 and CDR2: DFQATT and SNEGSKA (reference sequence). The CDR3 is 15 amino acids. The germline V and J ends were trimmed by 5 bases and 2 bases, with 19 bases remaining between them. The CDR3 reads CSAEKGASGTYEQYF. The DNA of the CDR3 is TGCAGTGCTGAAAAGGGGGCTAGCGGTACCTACGAGCAGTACTTC.

About this clonotype: Given a much more abundant clone one base away, this may be a read error. CDR3 bases: TGTGCTAGCAGCCCAACGGGACTAGTGGGAGTTCATACAGATACGCAGTATTTT. Protein product: CASSPTGLVGVHTDTQYF. The V gene is TRBV7-7, the J gene TRBJ2-3; TRBD2 aligns across 8 bases. Germline lookup yields CDR1 SSHAT and CDR2 FNYEAQ (reference sequence). This CDR3 region has 18 residues.